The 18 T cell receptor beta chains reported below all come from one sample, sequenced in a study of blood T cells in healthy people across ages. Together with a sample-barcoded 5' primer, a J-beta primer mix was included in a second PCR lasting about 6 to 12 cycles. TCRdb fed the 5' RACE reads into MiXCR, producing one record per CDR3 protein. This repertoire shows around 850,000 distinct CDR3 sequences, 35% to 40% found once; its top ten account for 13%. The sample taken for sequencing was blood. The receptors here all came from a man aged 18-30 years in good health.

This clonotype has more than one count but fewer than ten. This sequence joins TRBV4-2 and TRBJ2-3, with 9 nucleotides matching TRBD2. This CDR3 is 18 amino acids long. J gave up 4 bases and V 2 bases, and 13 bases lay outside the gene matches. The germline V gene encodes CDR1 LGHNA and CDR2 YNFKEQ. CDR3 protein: CASSQRGLLSGGADTQYF. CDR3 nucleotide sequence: TGTGCCAGCAGCCAACGCGGCCTTCTTAGCGGGGGTGCAGATACGCAGTATTTT.

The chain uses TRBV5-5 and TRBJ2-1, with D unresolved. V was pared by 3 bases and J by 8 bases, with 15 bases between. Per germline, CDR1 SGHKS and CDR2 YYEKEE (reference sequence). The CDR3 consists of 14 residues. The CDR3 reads CASSSDGLRDEQFF. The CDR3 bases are TGTGCCAGCAGCTCCGACGGGCTCCGAGATGAGCAGTTCTTC.

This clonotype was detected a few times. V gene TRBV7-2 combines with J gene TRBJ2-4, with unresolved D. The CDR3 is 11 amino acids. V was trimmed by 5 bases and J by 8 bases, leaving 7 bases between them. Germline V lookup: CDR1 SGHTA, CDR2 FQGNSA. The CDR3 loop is CASSSSDIQYF. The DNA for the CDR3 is TGTGCCAGCAGCAGCTCGGACATTCAGTACTTC.

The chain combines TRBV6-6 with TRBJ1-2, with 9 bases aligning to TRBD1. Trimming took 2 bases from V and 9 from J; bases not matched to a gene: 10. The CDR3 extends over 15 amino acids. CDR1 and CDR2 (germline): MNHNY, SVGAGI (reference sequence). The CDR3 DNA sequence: TGTGCCAGCAGTTACCCGGACAGGGGAACTATGAGCTACACCTTC. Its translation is CASSYPDRGTMSYTF.

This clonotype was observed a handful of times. This CDR3 is CASSLALISGANVLTF. In DNA, the CDR3 is TGTGCCAGCAGCTTAGCGTTGATCTCTGGGGCCAACGTCCTGACTTTC. The gene calls are TRBV7-9 and TRBJ2-6; D is unclear. Looked up from germline, CDR1 is SEHNR and CDR2 is FQNEAQ (reference sequence). CDR3 length: 16 amino acids. V dropped 0 bases and J dropped 0 bases, with 6 bases sitting between them.

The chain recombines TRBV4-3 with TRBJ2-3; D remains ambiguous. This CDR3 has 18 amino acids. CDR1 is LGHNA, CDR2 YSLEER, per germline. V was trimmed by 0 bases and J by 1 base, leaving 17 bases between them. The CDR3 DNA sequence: TGCGCCAGCAGCCAAGATAGGGATGGGTCTTGGGGCACAGATACGCAGTATTTT. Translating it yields CASSQDRDGSWGTDTQYF.

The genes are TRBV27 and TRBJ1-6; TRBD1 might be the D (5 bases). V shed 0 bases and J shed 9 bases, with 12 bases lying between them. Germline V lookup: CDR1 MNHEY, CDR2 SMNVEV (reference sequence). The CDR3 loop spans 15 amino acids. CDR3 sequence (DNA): TGTGCCAGCAGTTTATCGCCAGGGTTAGGTTCACCCCTCCACTTT. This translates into CASSLSPGLGSPLHF.

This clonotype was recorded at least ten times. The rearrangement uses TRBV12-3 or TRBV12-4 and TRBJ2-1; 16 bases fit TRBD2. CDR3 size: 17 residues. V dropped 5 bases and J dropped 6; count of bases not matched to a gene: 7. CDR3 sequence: CASSLSGTSGGGNEQFF. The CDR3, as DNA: TGTGCCAGCAGTCTATCCGGGACTAGCGGGGGGGGCAATGAGCAGTTCTTC.

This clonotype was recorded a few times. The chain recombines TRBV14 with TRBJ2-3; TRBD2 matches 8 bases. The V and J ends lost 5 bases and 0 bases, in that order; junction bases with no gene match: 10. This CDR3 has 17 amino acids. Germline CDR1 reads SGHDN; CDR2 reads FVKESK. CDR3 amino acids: CASSSPWAGGSTDTQYF. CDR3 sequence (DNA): TGTGCCAGCAGCTCCCCTTGGGCGGGGGGAAGCACAGATACGCAGTATTTT.

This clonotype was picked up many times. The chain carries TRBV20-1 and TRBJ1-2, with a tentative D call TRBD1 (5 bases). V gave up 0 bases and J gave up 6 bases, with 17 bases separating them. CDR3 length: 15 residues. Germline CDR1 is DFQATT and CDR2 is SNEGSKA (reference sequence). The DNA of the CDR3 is TGCAGTGCTAGAGATGGCGCACAGGCGTACGATGGCTACACCTTC. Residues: CSARDGAQAYDGYTF.

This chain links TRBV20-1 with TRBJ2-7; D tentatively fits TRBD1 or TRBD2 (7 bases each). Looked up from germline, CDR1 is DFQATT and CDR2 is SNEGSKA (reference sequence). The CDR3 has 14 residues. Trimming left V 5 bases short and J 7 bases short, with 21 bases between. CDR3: CSAPGGAFYNEQYF. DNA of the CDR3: TGCAGTGCTCCAGGGGGGGCGTTCTACAATGAGCAGTACTTC.

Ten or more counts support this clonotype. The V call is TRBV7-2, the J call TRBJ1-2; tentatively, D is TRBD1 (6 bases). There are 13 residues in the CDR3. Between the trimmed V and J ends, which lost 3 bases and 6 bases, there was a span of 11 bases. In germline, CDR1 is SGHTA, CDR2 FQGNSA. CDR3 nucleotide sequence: TGTGCCAGCAGCTTTAGGACAGACCATGGCTACACCTTC. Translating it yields CASSFRTDHGYTF.

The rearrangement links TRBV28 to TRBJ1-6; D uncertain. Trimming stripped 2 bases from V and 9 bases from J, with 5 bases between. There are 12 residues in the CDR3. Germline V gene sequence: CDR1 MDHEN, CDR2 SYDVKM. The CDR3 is CASSLPTSPLHF. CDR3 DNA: TGTGCCAGCAGTTTACCGACTTCACCCCTCCACTTT.

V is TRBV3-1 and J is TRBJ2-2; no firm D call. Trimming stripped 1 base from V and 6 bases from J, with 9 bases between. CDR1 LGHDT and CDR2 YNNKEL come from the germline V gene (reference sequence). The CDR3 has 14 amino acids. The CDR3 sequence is CASSQGHVAGELFF. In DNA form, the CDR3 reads TGTGCCAGCAGCCAAGGACACGTCGCCGGGGAGCTGTTTTTT.

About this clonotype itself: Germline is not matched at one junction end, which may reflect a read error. The CDR3 sequence is CSARDRRLNTEAFF. CDR3 DNA: TGCAGTGCTAGAGATCGGAGGTTGAACACCGAAGCTTTCTTT. The J gene is TRBJ1-1, the V gene TRBV20-1; D call uncertain. The length of the CDR3 is 14 residues. Looked up from germline, CDR1 is DFQATT and CDR2 is SNEGSKA (reference sequence).

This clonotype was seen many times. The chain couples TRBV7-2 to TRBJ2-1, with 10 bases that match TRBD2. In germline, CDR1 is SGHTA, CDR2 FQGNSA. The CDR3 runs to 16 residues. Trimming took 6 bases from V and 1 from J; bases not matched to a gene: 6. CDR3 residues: CASRRLAGHSYNEQFF. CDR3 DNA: TGTGCCAGCAGAAGACTAGCGGGCCATTCCTACAATGAGCAGTTCTTC.

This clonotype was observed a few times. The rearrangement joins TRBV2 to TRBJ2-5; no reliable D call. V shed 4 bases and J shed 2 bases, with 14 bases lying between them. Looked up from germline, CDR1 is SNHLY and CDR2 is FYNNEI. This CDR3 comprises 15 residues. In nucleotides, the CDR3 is TGTGCCAGCAGTGGGACCCGGCTAGTACAAGAGACCCAGTACTTC. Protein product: CASSGTRLVQETQYF.

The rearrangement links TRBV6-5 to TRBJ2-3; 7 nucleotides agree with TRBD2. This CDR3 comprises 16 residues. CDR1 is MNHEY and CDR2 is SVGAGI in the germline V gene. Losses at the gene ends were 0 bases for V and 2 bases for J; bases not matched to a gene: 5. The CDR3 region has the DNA TGTGCCAGCAGTTACTCGCGGGGGTCGTTCACAGATACGCAGTATTTT. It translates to CASSYSRGSFTDTQYF.